These 19 T cell receptor beta chains were all obtained from the same sample, sequenced in a study of control samples from healthy donors and cancer patients. Sequenced by immunoSEQ multiplex PCR; TCRdb stores in-frame clones only, minus some. The repertoire holds about 98,000 clones, with around 80% as singletons. Sequenced input: blood. The receptors shown here come from a man aged 60-69 years in good health.

The chain carries TRBV5-6 and TRBJ1-1, with 7 bases aligning to TRBD1. Trimming at V came to 5 bases and at J to 8 bases, leaving 9 bases not matched to a gene. Per the germline V gene, CDR1 is SGHDT and CDR2 is YYEEEE. CDR3 length: 13 residues. The CDR3 region is CASSQDRAPEAFF. The CDR3 DNA sequence: TGTGCCAGCAGTCAAGACAGGGCCCCAGAAGCTTTCTTT.

This clone was counted only a few times. V and J are TRBV29-1 and TRBJ2-7; 14 nucleotides line up with TRBD2. CDR1 SQVTM and CDR2 ANQGSEA come from the germline V gene. The J segment lost 6 bases and the V segment lost 7 bases, leaving 11 bases of the junction unmatched. The CDR3 runs 15 residues. The CDR3 reads CSAGAAGTSGSEQYF. The DNA for the CDR3 is TGCAGCGCCGGGGCCGCCGGGACTAGCGGGAGCGAGCAGTACTTC.

The V call is TRBV5-1, the J call TRBJ1-3; 7 bases agree with TRBD1. Germline assignment: CDR1 SGHRS and CDR2 YFSETQ. Trimming took 3 bases from V and 0 from J; bases not matched to a gene: 9. The CDR3 is 17 residues long. This CDR3 is CASSSRPTGSSGNTIYF. The CDR3 bases are TGCGCCAGCAGCTCCAGACCGACAGGGAGCTCTGGAAACACCATATATTTT.

For this clone: One junction end does not reproduce the germline sequence, and a read error may be involved. The chain employs TRBV7-8 and TRBJ1-4; 7 bases match TRBD1. CDR3 length: 12 residues. Germline CDR1 SGHVS, CDR2 FQNEAQ. CDR3 residues: CASSLTGQEEVF. In nucleotides, the CDR3 is TGTGCCAGCAGCTTGACAGGGCAAGAGGAAGTTTTT.

V is TRBV5-4 and J is TRBJ1-1; TRBD1 might be the D (6 bases). V was cut by 0 bases and J by 3 bases, with 12 bases left in between. Per germline, CDR1 SGHNT and CDR2 YYREEE (reference sequence). The CDR3 has 15 residues. CDR3 sequence (DNA): TGTGCCAGCAGCTTGGAGGGGGGGAGAGACACTGAAGCTTTCTTT. Translating it yields CASSLEGGRDTEAFF.

This chain joins TRBV27 and TRBJ1-4, with D possibly TRBD1 on 5 matching bases. The CDR3 has 13 amino acids. V gave up 11 bases and J gave up 5 bases, with 15 bases separating them. Germline CDR1 reads MNHEY; CDR2 reads SMNVEV (reference sequence). DNA for the CDR3: TGTGCCCCGACGGGGCGGGGGAATGAAAAACTGTTTTTT. Amino acids: CAPTGRGNEKLFF.

The rearrangement joins TRBV2 to TRBJ1-2; tentatively, D is TRBD1 (5 bases). CDR1 SNHLY and CDR2 FYNNEI come from the germline V gene. The CDR3 length is 17 residues. Trimming cost V 8 bases and J 5 bases, with 27 bases left between them. CDR3 protein: CASLPGVSGSEDYGYTF. The CDR3 DNA follows: TGTGCCAGCCTCCCGGGGGTATCAGGGTCTGAGGATTATGGCTACACCTTC.

The chain links TRBV12-3 or TRBV12-4 to TRBJ1-1; D is possibly TRBD1 (5 bases). The ends were cut back, 3 bases at V and 3 bases at J, with 8 bases in the middle. The CDR3 runs to 13 residues. CDR3 region: CASSFKGYTEAFF. The CDR3 DNA reads TGTGCCAGCAGTTTTAAGGGGTACACTGAAGCTTTCTTT.

The chain employs TRBV2 and TRBJ2-1, with TRBD2 matching over 13 bases. V gave up 7 bases and J gave up 8 bases; unmatched junction bases: 5. Germline CDR1 and CDR2: SNHLY and FYNNEI. The CDR3 length is 14 residues. In nucleotides, the CDR3 is TGTGCCAGCACTCGGACTAGCGGGAGCTATGAGCAGTTCTTC. Its protein is CASTRTSGSYEQFF.

The chain is built from TRBV24-1 and TRBJ2-3; D might be TRBD2 (6 bases). The CDR3 is 14 amino acids. Trimming removed 0 bases from V and 3 bases from J, with 6 bases in between. Germline lookup yields CDR1 KGHDR and CDR2 SFDVKD. This chain's CDR3 is CATSDLRGTDTQYF. DNA of the CDR3: TGTGCCACCAGTGATTTGCGGGGGACAGATACGCAGTATTTT.

CDR3 in DNA: TGTGCCAGCAGCCACACTTCTGGTTTTGGGGAGCTGTTTTTT. Translating gives CASSHTSGFGELFF. The V call is TRBV7-9, the J call TRBJ2-2, with D uncertain. Germline CDR1 and CDR2: SEHNR and FQNEAQ (reference sequence). Trimming removed 5 bases from V and 8 bases from J, with 15 bases in between. CDR3 size: 14 residues. Supplemented by reference TRBV7-9 and TRBJ2-2, the full variable domain reads DTGVSQNPRHKITKRGQNVTFRCDPISEHNRLYWYRQTLGQGPEFLTYFQNEAQLEKSRLLSDRFSAERPKGSFSTLEIQRTEQGDSAMYLCASSHTSGFGELFFGEGSRLTVL.

The V gene is TRBV19, the J gene TRBJ1-2, with D unclear. Trimming cost V 8 bases and J 4 bases, with 17 bases left between them. Per the germline V gene, CDR1 is LNHDA and CDR2 is SQIVND (reference sequence). The CDR3 totals 14 residues. In nucleotides, the CDR3 is TGTGCCAGTTCAGAGGCCATCGGGTCCTATGGCTACACCTTC. This sequence encodes CASSEAIGSYGYTF.

The genes are TRBV11-2 and TRBJ2-5; perhaps TRBD2 as D (6 bases). Trimming took 4 bases from V and 1 from J, leaving 10 bases between them. Germline V gene data show CDR1 as SGHAT and CDR2 as FQNNGV. This CDR3 contains 14 residues. The CDR3 here is CASSWAGRQETQYF. Written as DNA, the CDR3 is TGTGCCAGCAGCTGGGCGGGGCGCCAAGAGACCCAGTACTTC.

The rearrangement uses TRBV11-2 and TRBJ2-1; 10 bases are shared with TRBD2. Germline CDR1 SGHAT, CDR2 FQNNGV. CDR3 length equals 15 residues. The V gene end was trimmed by 6 bases and the J gene end by 0 bases; junction bases not matched to a gene: 2. The CDR3 spells CASSTSGNSYNEQFF. The DNA for the CDR3 is TGTGCCAGCAGTACTAGCGGGAACTCCTACAATGAGCAGTTCTTC.

This clone was detected only once. The chain recombines TRBV18 with TRBJ1-2, with D perhaps TRBD1 (5 bases). The CDR3 sequence is 15 residues long. In germline, CDR1 is KGHSH, CDR2 LQKENI. The V end was cut by 0 bases, the J end by 4 bases, with 12 bases between. The CDR3 loop reads CASSPPTGPSYGYTF. In nucleotides, the CDR3 is TGTGCCAGCTCACCACCTACAGGCCCCTCCTATGGCTACACCTTC. Full variable domain (rest looked up from reference TRBV18 and TRBJ1-2): NAGVMQNPRHLVRRRGQEARLRCSPMKGHSHVYWYRQLPEEGLKFMVYLQKENIIDESGMPKERFSAEFPKEGPSILRIQQVVRGDSAAYFCASSPPTGPSYGYTFGSGTRLTVV.

This chain joins TRBV24-1 and TRBJ2-3; tentatively, D is TRBD1 (6 bases). CDR1 and CDR2 from the germline V gene are KGHDR and SFDVKD. This CDR3 spans 15 amino acids. V lost 5 bases, J lost 5 bases, and 16 bases lay in between. Here the CDR3 reads CATSATYRDLDTQYF. The CDR3, as DNA: TGTGCCACCAGTGCCACTTACAGGGATTTAGATACGCAGTATTTT.

The J gene is TRBJ2-7, the V gene TRBV6-5; D uncertain. The ends were cut back, 8 bases at V and 6 bases at J, with 20 bases in the middle. Per germline, CDR1 MNHEY and CDR2 SVGAGI. This CDR3 is built from 14 residues. CDR3 amino acids: CASFESSEGLEQYF. The CDR3 coding sequence is TGTGCCAGCTTTGAATCGTCCGAAGGTCTCGAGCAGTACTTC.

The chain has TRBV15 and TRBJ1-1, with a possible D match to TRBD1 (6 bases). Germline CDR1 is LNHNV and CDR2 is YYDKDF (reference sequence). Trimming shortened V by 5 bases and J by 2 bases, and 21 bases separated the two germline ends. The CDR3 runs to 17 residues. The CDR3 DNA sequence: TGTGCCACCAGCGGTGTTTTTACAGGACAGTTAAACACTGAAGCTTTCTTT. The encoded protein is CATSGVFTGQLNTEAFF. Full variable domain (missing parts from reference TRBV15 and TRBJ1-1): DAMVIQNPRYQVTQFGKPVTLSCSQTLNHNVMYWYQQKSSQAPKLLFHYYDKDFNNEADTPDNFQSRRPNTSFCFLDIRSPGLGDTAMYLCATSGVFTGQLNTEAFFGQGTRLTVV.

The count of this clone is one. V and J are TRBV30 and TRBJ1-2; 8 nucleotides align to TRBD1. The junction had 7 bases not matched to a gene; V was cut back by 2 bases and J by 5 bases. Germline V CDR1 and CDR2: GTSNPN, SVGIG (reference sequence). The CDR3 has 14 residues. This CDR3 reads CAWSISQGGYGYTF. In DNA, the CDR3 is TGTGCCTGGAGTATTTCACAGGGGGGATATGGCTACACCTTC.